The 15 T cell receptor beta chains below were found in one sample sequenced in a study of identical twins. One entry per CDR3 protein, called by TCRdb with MiXCR from the 5' RACE reads. Among about 190,000 distinct CDR3 sequences listed, roughly 15% were seen once. These records were also assigned to another study, of T cells expressing NK-cell markers.

Material: CD8+ T cells sorted from blood. These receptors were obtained from a woman under 30 in good health.

This clonotype has ten or more counts. J is TRBJ1-4 and V is TRBV7-8; no clear D. Germline CDR1 reads SGHVS; CDR2 reads FQNEAQ. The CDR3 has 15 residues. V gave up 1 base and J gave up 7 bases, with 13 bases separating them. The CDR3 sequence: CASSLEYPQSEKLFF. CDR3 sequence (DNA): TGTGCCAGCAGCTTAGAGTACCCGCAAAGTGAAAAACTGTTTTTT.

This rearrangement joins TRBV9 to TRBJ2-3; 12 bases match TRBD2. Germline assignment: CDR1 SGDLS and CDR2 YYNGEE. This CDR3 has 17 amino acids. Trimming cost V 4 bases and J 4 bases; bases outside gene matches: 10. CDR3: CASSLPLAGGPADTQYF. CDR3 nucleotides: TGTGCCAGCAGCTTACCTCTAGCGGGGGGGCCAGCAGATACGCAGTATTTT.

This clonotype was picked up a small number of times. DNA of the CDR3: TGTGCCAGCAGTTTAGCAAGGGTCCAGACCCAGTACTTC. As protein: CASSLARVQTQYF. V gene TRBV12-3 or TRBV12-4 combines with J gene TRBJ2-5; D is unresolved. Trimming left V 0 bases short and J 6 bases short, with 8 bases between. This CDR3 is built from 13 residues.

In this sample, this clonotype turned up a few times. This chain uses TRBV4-2 with TRBJ2-2; D is unclear. The V end lost 1 base, the J end lost 0 bases, and 3 bases lay between the germline ends. Germline V gives CDR1 LGHNA, CDR2 YNFKEQ. This CDR3 contains 14 residues. The CDR3 DNA sequence: TGTGCCAGCAGCCAAGGCGCGAACACCGGGGAGCTGTTTTTT. Encoded protein: CASSQGANTGELFF.

This clonotype came up a few times. This sequence joins TRBV3-1 and TRBJ2-5, with D tentatively TRBD1 (6 bases). The CDR3 spans 16 residues. The germline V and J ends were trimmed by 1 base and 3 bases, with 15 bases remaining between them. Germline V gene data show CDR1 as LGHDT and CDR2 as YNNKEL (reference sequence). As DNA, the CDR3 is TGTGCCAGCAGCCAAGTCGTCGCCAGGGGCGAAGAGACCCAGTACTTC. It translates to CASSQVVARGEETQYF.

Only a few counts were recorded for this clonotype. This chain connects TRBV5-5 to TRBJ2-4, with D hard to call. V lost 0 bases to trimming and J lost 0 bases, with 7 bases between them. The CDR3 is 15 residues long. Germline V gives CDR1 SGHKS, CDR2 YYEKEE (reference sequence). The CDR3 sequence is CASSLVQVAKNIQYF. DNA of the CDR3: TGTGCCAGCAGCTTGGTTCAGGTAGCCAAAAACATTCAGTACTTC.

The gene calls are TRBV18 and TRBJ2-5; 9 bases agree with TRBD2. Germline V gene data show CDR1 as KGHSH and CDR2 as LQKENI. The length of the CDR3 is 15 residues. Trimming removed 2 bases from V and 5 bases from J; junction bases left unmatched: 6. This chain's CDR3 is CASSPNAGGPETQYF. The CDR3 bases are TGTGCCAGCTCACCAAACGCGGGAGGGCCGGAGACCCAGTACTTC. The whole variable domain, remainder taken from reference TRBV18 and TRBJ2-5, is NAGVMQNPRHLVRRRGQEARLRCSPMKGHSHVYWYRQLPEEGLKFMVYLQKENIIDESGMPKERFSAEFPKEGPSILRIQQVVRGDSAAYFCASSPNAGGPETQYFGPGTRLLVL.

The rearrangement joins TRBV5-6 to TRBJ2-2, with D tentatively TRBD2 (7 bases). The CDR3 extends over 15 amino acids. Germline V CDR1 and CDR2: SGHDT, YYEEEE. V was clipped by 10 bases and J by 3 bases, with 19 bases between them. The CDR3 sequence: CACGRGAMDTGELFF. DNA for the CDR3: TGTGCCTGCGGCCGGGGGGCGATGGACACCGGGGAGCTGTTTTTT.

There are a few counts of this clonotype. The rearrangement joins TRBV5-6 to TRBJ2-3; TRBD1 agrees at 7 bases. Per the germline V gene, CDR1 is SGHDT and CDR2 is YYEEEE. Trimming cost V 3 bases and J 4 bases; bases outside gene matches: 8. This CDR3 comprises 15 residues. CDR3 bases: TGTGCCAGCAGCTCCGCGACAGGGAAACCAGATACGCAGTATTTT. Amino acids: CASSSATGKPDTQYF.

This sequence joins TRBV19 and TRBJ2-2; 10 bases are shared with TRBD2. The CDR3 has 19 residues. The trim removed 3 bases at V and 6 bases at J, leaving 16 bases unmatched. The germline V gene encodes CDR1 LNHDA and CDR2 SQIVND (reference sequence). The CDR3 nucleotides are TGTGCCAGTAGTATGAGATCGAGCGGGAGGGCCTATTTGTCCGGGGAGCTGTTTTTT. This sequence encodes CASSMRSSGRAYLSGELFF. Variable domain in full (rest from reference TRBV19 and TRBJ2-2): DGGITQSPKYLFRKEGQNVTLSCEQNLNHDAMYWYRQDPGQGLRLIYYSQIVNDFQKGDIAEGYSVSREKKESFPLTVTSAQKNPTAFYLCASSMRSSGRAYLSGELFFGEGSRLTVL.

This clonotype has only a few counts. V gene TRBV7-9 combines with J gene TRBJ2-1; no clear D gene. This CDR3 is built from 14 residues. Per the germline V gene, CDR1 is SEHNR and CDR2 is FQNEAQ (reference sequence). V was cut by 1 base and J by 4 bases, with 8 bases left in between. This CDR3 reads CASSLDGRYNEQFF. The CDR3 DNA follows: TGTGCCAGCAGCTTAGACGGACGGTACAATGAGCAGTTCTTC.

This sequence joins TRBV5-6 and TRBJ2-1, with 7 bases lining up with TRBD1. This CDR3 contains 16 residues. The trim removed 3 bases at V and 5 bases at J, leaving 11 bases unmatched. The germline V gene has CDR1 SGHDT and CDR2 YYEEEE. DNA for the CDR3: TGTGCCAGCAGCTGGACAGGAGTGGTGCCCCACAATGAGCAGTTCTTC. Translated: CASSWTGVVPHNEQFF.

The rearrangement joins TRBV6-1 to TRBJ1-2; D remains unclear. Trimming removed 4 bases from V and 3 bases from J, with 6 bases in between. CDR1 and CDR2 (germline): MNHNS, SASEGT. The CDR3 totals 12 residues. CDR3 nucleotide sequence: TGTGCCAGCAGTGGCACGTACTATGGCTACACCTTC. This translates into CASSGTYYGYTF.

In its sample, this clonotype was seen a few times. The chain is built from TRBV7-3 and TRBJ2-2, with 11 nucleotides matching TRBD2. Germline V CDR1 and CDR2: SGHTA, FQGTGA. This CDR3 has 17 amino acids. V lost 6 bases, J lost 0 bases, and 6 bases stayed unmatched. The CDR3 DNA sequence: TGTGCCAGCAGTTTACTAGCGGGGGCCCCGAACACCGGGGAGCTGTTTTTT. Translating it yields CASSLLAGAPNTGELFF.

This clonotype was counted between two and nine times. The chain couples TRBV9 to TRBJ1-2; 7 positions agree with TRBD1. This CDR3 is 16 amino acids long. Trimming cost V 3 bases and J 2 bases; bases outside gene matches: 10. In germline, CDR1 is SGDLS, CDR2 YYNGEE. CDR3 sequence (DNA): TGTGCCAGCAGCGCGCGAACAGGGGAAGGGAACTATGGCTACACCTTC. It encodes CASSARTGEGNYGYTF.